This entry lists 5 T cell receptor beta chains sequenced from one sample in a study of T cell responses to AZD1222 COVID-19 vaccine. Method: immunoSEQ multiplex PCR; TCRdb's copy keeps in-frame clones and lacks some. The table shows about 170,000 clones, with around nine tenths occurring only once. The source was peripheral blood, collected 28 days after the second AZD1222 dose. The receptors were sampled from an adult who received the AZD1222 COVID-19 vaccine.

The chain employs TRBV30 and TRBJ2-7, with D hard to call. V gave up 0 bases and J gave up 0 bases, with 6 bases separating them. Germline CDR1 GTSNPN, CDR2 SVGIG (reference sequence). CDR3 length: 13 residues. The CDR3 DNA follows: TGTGCCTGGAGTGTAGGTCTCTCCTACGAGCAGTACTTC. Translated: CAWSVGLSYEQYF.

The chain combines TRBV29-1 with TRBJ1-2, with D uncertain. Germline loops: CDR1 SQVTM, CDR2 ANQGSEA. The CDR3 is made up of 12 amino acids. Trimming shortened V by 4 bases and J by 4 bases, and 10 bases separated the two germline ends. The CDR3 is CSVVETSYGYTF. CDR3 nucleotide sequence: TGCAGCGTTGTAGAGACAAGCTATGGCTACACCTTC.

This chain's CDR3 is CASSLRGDFNYGYTF. The CDR3 DNA is TGTGCCAGCAGTTTAAGGGGGGACTTTAACTATGGCTACACCTTC. V and J are TRBV28 and TRBJ1-2; a possible D gene is TRBD1 (6 bases). Trimming took off 2 bases at V and 1 base at J, with 11 bases between the two ends. Germline V gives CDR1 MDHEN, CDR2 SYDVKM. The CDR3 runs 15 residues.

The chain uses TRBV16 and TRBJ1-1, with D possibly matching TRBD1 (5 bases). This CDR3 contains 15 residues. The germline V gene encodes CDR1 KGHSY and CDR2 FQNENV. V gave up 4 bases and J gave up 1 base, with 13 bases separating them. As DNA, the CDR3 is TGTGCCAGCAGCCCCGGTGGGGGGTGGAACACTGAAGCTTTCTTT. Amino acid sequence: CASSPGGGWNTEAFF.

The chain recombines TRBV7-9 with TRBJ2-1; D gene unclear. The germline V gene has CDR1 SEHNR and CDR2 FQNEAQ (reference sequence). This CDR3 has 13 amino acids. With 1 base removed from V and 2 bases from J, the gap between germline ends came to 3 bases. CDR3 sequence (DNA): TGTGCCAGCAGCTTAGTAACCTACAATGAGCAGTTCTTC. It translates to CASSLVTYNEQFF.